This T cell receptor (beta chain) originates from a study of radiation and T cells in renal cell carcinoma. The table came from immunoSEQ multiplex PCR; TCRdb's copy has only in-frame clones and leaves some out. Among roughly 92,000 clones listed, approximately 80% were seen once. Germline lookup yields CDR1 SGHDT and CDR2 YYEEEE. The V end lost 1 base, the J end lost 7 bases, and 3 bases lay between the germline ends. The CDR3 runs to 11 residues. Time point in this sample: blood 4 weeks post-SBRT, at nephrectomy. Noted treatment: 15 Gy SBRT to primary tumor, nephrectomy 4 weeks later. Clear cell pathology was present in this patient's renal cell carcinoma.

The TCR was taken from a man in his fifties or sixties with renal cell carcinoma. The input for sequencing was blood, taken from a patient whose treatment included radiotherapy and nephrectomy. The rearrangement uses TRBV5-6 and TRBJ2-1; D is undetermined. In DNA form, the CDR3 reads TGTGCCAGCAGCTTGAGGAATGAGCAGTTCTTC. Its protein is CASSLRNEQFF. Full variable domain (rest looked up from reference TRBV5-6 and TRBJ2-1): DAGVTQSPTHLIKTRGQQVTLRCSPKSGHDTVSWYQQALGQGPQFIFQYYEEEERQRGNFPDRFSGHQFPNYSSELNVNALLLGDSALYLCASSLRNEQFFGPGTRLTVL.